Each of the 11 T cell receptor beta chains below was sequenced from the same sample in a study of shared T cell receptors in the human thymus. Repertoires were generated with immunoSEQ multiplex PCR, while TCRdb's copy carries only in-frame clones and drops some. The sample lists more than 300,000 clones; just under 95% were seen once. Sequenced material: thymocytes. All receptors derive from a human donor.

This chain links TRBV7-9 with TRBJ2-6, with a tentative D call TRBD2 (6 bases). Germline V gene lookup returns CDR1 SEHNR and CDR2 FQNEAQ (reference sequence). The V end was cut by 1 base, the J end by 10 bases, with 20 bases between. The CDR3 sequence is 17 residues long. The CDR3 sequence: CASSLDLGPGLENVLTF. DNA of the CDR3: TGTGCCAGCAGCTTAGATCTGGGACCGGGACTTGAGAACGTCCTGACTTTC.

CDR3: CASSLIPGNTIYF. In nucleotides, the CDR3 is TGTGCCAGCAGTTTAATCCCTGGAAACACCATATATTTT. The V gene is TRBV27, the J gene TRBJ1-3; D uncertain. CDR3 size: 13 residues. Trimming left V 2 bases short and J 2 bases short, with 4 bases between. Germline V gives CDR1 MNHEY, CDR2 SMNVEV (reference sequence).

This chain uses TRBV6-4 with TRBJ1-1; 7 bases are shared with TRBD1. CDR3 length: 16 amino acids. V shed 6 bases, J shed 5 bases, and the junction held 15 bases outside the gene matches. CDR1 is MRHNA, CDR2 SNTAGT, per germline. DNA of the CDR3: TGTGCCAGCAGCCTCCGTCCAGGGGGATCAGGTACTGAAGCTTTCTTT. This codes for CASSLRPGGSGTEAFF.

CDR3 in DNA: TGTGCTAGTGGTTTATCTTTCCCCAGAGAAACGGGAACCCCAGGGGAAAATGAGCAGTTCTTC. Its protein is CASGLSFPRETGTPGENEQFF. The chain uses TRBV12-5 and TRBJ2-1; possible D gene TRBD1, 6 bases. Germline assignment: CDR1 LGHNT and CDR2 FRNRAP. Deletions cut 3 bases from V and 7 bases from J, with 34 bases between. The CDR3 extends over 21 amino acids.

V is TRBV5-4 and J is TRBJ2-1, with 9 bases identical to TRBD2. V gave up 4 bases and J gave up 10 bases; unmatched junction bases: 12. Germline lookup yields CDR1 SGHNT and CDR2 YYREEE (reference sequence). The CDR3 is 15 amino acids. CDR3 residues: CASSNTGLADGEQFF. The CDR3 nucleotides read TGTGCCAGCAGCAACACGGGACTAGCTGACGGGGAGCAGTTCTTC.

This clone was found once. V is TRBV18 and J is TRBJ2-7, with 11 positions matching TRBD2. Germline assignment: CDR1 KGHSH and CDR2 LQKENI. V lost 3 bases and J lost 4; bases outside the gene matches: 14. This CDR3 comprises 18 residues. CDR3 coding DNA: TGTGCCAGCTCACCCTCTTTAGTTAGCGGGAGGGCCGTGTACGAGCAGTACTTC. Protein sequence: CASSPSLVSGRAVYEQYF.

This rearrangement joins TRBV5-1 to TRBJ2-5; 7 nucleotides align to TRBD2. The J call is doubtful: the DNA matches TRBJ2-7 better. The CDR3 is 15 residues long. Germline CDR1 reads SGHRS; CDR2 reads YFSETQ. This chain's CDR3 is CASSVGLGISYEQYF. Here the CDR3 DNA reads TGCGCCAGCAGCGTCGGACTAGGGATTTCCTACGAGCAGTACTTC.

This sequence joins TRBV5-1 and TRBJ2-7; 7 bases are shared with TRBD2. The junction had 6 bases not matched to a gene; V was cut back by 4 bases and J by 2 bases. This CDR3 is built from 14 residues. Germline V gives CDR1 SGHRS, CDR2 YFSETQ. In DNA form, the CDR3 reads TGCGCCAGCAGCGGGGGGGTCTTCCCCTACGAGCAGTACTTC. Encoded protein: CASSGGVFPYEQYF.

The chain couples TRBV2 to TRBJ1-2, with TRBD1 matching over 10 bases. The CDR3 has 19 amino acids. Germline V gene sequence: CDR1 SNHLY, CDR2 FYNNEI. The ends lost 0 bases at V and 2 bases at J; junction bases unmatched: 12. This chain's CDR3 is CASSEADAPRQGANYGYTF. The CDR3 DNA is TGTGCCAGCAGTGAAGCCGACGCCCCACGACAGGGGGCCAACTATGGCTACACCTTC.

The sample holds one count of this clone. The chain carries TRBV25-1 and TRBJ2-5; D is possibly TRBD1 or TRBD2 (5 bases each). V was trimmed by 6 bases and J by 5 bases, leaving 16 bases between them. Germline values: CDR1 MGHDK, CDR2 SYGVNS. The CDR3 runs 14 residues. CDR3 DNA sequence: TGTGCCAGCAGCGATCAGGGCCGAGGGGAGACCCAGTACTTC. Translation gives CASSDQGRGETQYF.

This sequence joins TRBV7-2 and TRBJ1-1, with D possibly being TRBD1 (6 bases). Germline loops: CDR1 SGHTA, CDR2 FQGNSA. Trimming removed 5 bases at V and 3 bases at J, with 16 bases between. This CDR3 spans 15 amino acids. The CDR3 bases are TGTGCCAGCAGCACCAAGGGGGTTCTACACACTGAAGCTTTCTTT. Encoded protein: CASSTKGVLHTEAFF.